Below, one T cell receptor (beta chain) is given with its context. Followed longitudinally, the Seattle patients had been enrolled during active infection. This record comes from a study of blood T cell repertoires in COVID-19. Study in general: Whether acute or convalescent, the COVID-19 samples came from the United States, Italy and Spain.

The length of the CDR3 is 15 residues. Trimming cost V 11 bases and J 4 bases; bases outside gene matches: 15. The germline CDR1 and CDR2 sequences are MDHEN and SYDVKM. Original handling: The authors estimated nucleated cell counts from reference gene primer amplification. Generated by immunoSEQ multiplex PCR, the TCRdb table keeps only in-frame clones and is missing some. V and J calls and clone size are given by that table; D and trimming were obtained from the DNA. The sample has about 300,000 clones; less than 85% are singletons. This clonotype originated in a human donor with COVID-19, enrolled during active disease. The donor label of this sample is uncertain. Sequencing was done on a sample of peripheral blood. The chain is built from TRBV28 and TRBJ2-5; 8 bases fit TRBD1. The CDR3 DNA follows: TGTGCCTATTCCCGGGCAGGGGGCGGACGAGAGACCCAGTACTTC. Residues: CAYSRAGGGRETQYF.